This entry lists 8 T cell receptor beta chains sequenced from one sample in a study of control samples from healthy donors and cancer patients. Libraries were prepared by immunoSEQ multiplex PCR; TCRdb keeps only in-frame clonotypes and omits some of them. Of around 110,000 clones in the sample, 70% to 90% are singletons; the top ten hold approximately 2.3%. Sequences were obtained from blood. The receptors stem from a woman in her sixties or seventies in good health.

The CDR3 DNA reads as TGTGCCAGCAGCTTAGATCAGGGGACCCAGTACTTC. Amino acids: CASSLDQGTQYF. This sequence joins TRBV11-2 and TRBJ2-5; the D gene is possibly TRBD1 (5 bases). The germline V gene has CDR1 SGHAT and CDR2 FQNNGV. V lost 0 bases to trimming and J lost 7 bases, with 6 bases between them. This CDR3 has 12 residues.

The rearrangement links TRBV6-2 or TRBV6-3 to TRBJ2-1, with 7 bases matching TRBD2. In germline, CDR1 is MNHEY, CDR2 SVGEGT. Losses at the gene ends were 2 bases for V and 2 bases for J; bases not matched to a gene: 18. The CDR3 spans 20 residues. The CDR3: CASSYAPRSGAPSTYNEQFF. CDR3 bases: TGTGCCAGCAGTTACGCCCCACGGAGCGGGGCTCCCAGTACCTACAATGAGCAGTTCTTC.

This rearrangement joins TRBV5-6 to TRBJ1-2, with TRBD1 as a possible D gene (5 bases). V lost 3 bases to trimming and J lost 4 bases, with 22 bases between them. The CDR3 sequence is 17 residues long. Germline CDR1 SGHDT, CDR2 YYEEEE. The CDR3 DNA reads TGTGCCAGCAGCTCCCCGGATAGTAGGGGTCTTTCCTATGGCTACACCTTC. This encodes CASSSPDSRGLSYGYTF.

The V and J genes are TRBV15 and TRBJ2-3; 11 bases align to TRBD2. This CDR3 has 15 amino acids. V lost 0 bases, J lost 9 bases, and 5 bases stayed unmatched. Germline assignment: CDR1 LNHNV and CDR2 YYDKDF (reference sequence). In nucleotides, the CDR3 is TGTGCCACCAGCAGAGAACTAGCGGGGGCCGGCACGCAGTATTTT. Translated, it gives CATSRELAGAGTQYF. Filled out from reference TRBV15 and TRBJ2-3, the complete variable domain reads DAMVIQNPRYQVTQFGKPVTLSCSQTLNHNVMYWYQQKSSQAPKLLFHYYDKDFNNEADTPDNFQSRRPNTSFCFLDIRSPGLGDTAMYLCATSRELAGAGTQYFGPGTRLTVL.

The J gene is TRBJ2-7, the V gene TRBV10-3; D gene unclear. Trimming removed 11 bases from V and 5 bases from J, with 19 bases in between. This CDR3 is 13 amino acids long. Looked up from germline, CDR1 is ENHRY and CDR2 is SYGVKD. The CDR3 protein is CAVRSPGRDEQYF. In DNA, the CDR3 is TGTGCCGTCCGATCCCCGGGCCGTGACGAGCAGTACTTC.

The CDR3 here is CATSDLRPGATDTQYF. For the CDR3, the DNA is TGTGCCACCAGTGATTTGCGACCAGGGGCTACAGATACGCAGTATTTT. The chain employs TRBV24-1 and TRBJ2-3; possibly TRBD1 for D (6 bases). With 0 bases removed from V and 3 bases from J, the gap between germline ends came to 12 bases. CDR3 length: 16 residues. Germline CDR1 and CDR2: KGHDR and SFDVKD.

The chain employs TRBV7-3 and TRBJ2-1; 7 nucleotides match TRBD1. V shed 2 bases, J shed 9 bases, and the junction held 4 bases outside the gene matches. This CDR3 spans 13 amino acids. In germline, CDR1 is SGHTA, CDR2 FQGTGA. CDR3 amino acids: CASSLGTDAEQFF. The CDR3 coding sequence is TGTGCCAGCAGCTTAGGGACAGATGCTGAGCAGTTCTTC.

This chain links TRBV3-1 (or the pseudogene TRBV3-2) with TRBJ1-2; D perhaps matches TRBD1 (6 bases). This CDR3 comprises 13 residues. The V and J ends lost 5 bases and 6 bases respectively, with 13 bases between them. Germline V gene lookup returns CDR1 LGHDT and CDR2 YNNKEL (reference sequence). The CDR3 here is CASSTGSFHGYTF. CDR3 coding DNA: TGTGCCAGCAGCACAGGGTCGTTCCATGGCTACACCTTC.